This T cell receptor (beta chain) was retrieved from a study of cytomegalovirus exposure and HLA in healthy donors. Findings and caveats of the study: Later analysis associated a missense DCLRE1C variant with TCR beta V- and J-gene trimming. The study dropped some indistinguishable V segments, TRBV6-2 and TRBV6-3 among them. Being productive about 90% or about 30% of the time was typical of most TCR beta V segments in an earlier analysis. Presence/absence analyses supposed approximately even sequencing depth among donors.

The PCR contained 60 Vbeta and 13 Jbeta primers. The repertoire was sequenced with immunoSEQ multiplex PCR; TCRdb's copy has only in-frame clones and lacks some. The table includes approximately 130,000 clones, 85% to 90% detected once. Germline-derived CDR1 and CDR2 are SNHLY and FYNNEI. This CDR3 contains 12 residues. V shed 5 bases and J shed 11 bases, with 15 bases lying between them. For this clone: No antigen is known for it.

This clonotype was sampled from a woman in her twenties or thirties in good health and CMV-seropositive. The source material was PBMCs. The chain uses TRBV2 and TRBJ1-1; possible D gene TRBD1, 5 bases. The CDR3 coding sequence is TGTGCCAGCAGTTTAAGGAGGGGAGGCGCTTTCTTT. Encoded protein: CASSLRRGGAFF.